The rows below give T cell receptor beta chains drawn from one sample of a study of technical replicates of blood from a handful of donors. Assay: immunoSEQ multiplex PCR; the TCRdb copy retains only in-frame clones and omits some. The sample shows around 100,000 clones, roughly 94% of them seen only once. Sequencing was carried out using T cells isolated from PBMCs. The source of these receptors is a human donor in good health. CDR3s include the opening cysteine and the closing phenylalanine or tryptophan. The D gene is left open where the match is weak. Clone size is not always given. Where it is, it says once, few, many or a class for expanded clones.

CAISDGGSSYNEQFF | TGTGCCATCAGTGATGGCGGGAGCTCCTACAATGAGCAGTTCTTC | TRBJ2-1 | TRBD2 | . | TRBV10-3
CASARTGSGEQFF | TGTGCCAGCGCCCGCACGGGGTCTGGTGAGCAGTTCTTC | TRBJ2-1 | . | . | TRBV28
CASTSDIYNEQFF | TGTGCCAGTACTAGCGACATCTACAATGAGCAGTTCTTC | TRBJ2-1 | . | once | TRBV19
CASSPGQNTEAFF | TGTGCCAGCAGCCCTGGACAGAACACTGAAGCTTTCTTT | TRBJ1-1 | . | few | TRBV9
CASSLGGQGAYEQYF | TGTGCCAGCAGCTTAGGGGGACAGGGGGCCTACGAGCAGTACTTC | TRBJ2-7 | TRBD1 | . | TRBV7-8
CASSLKTGDGYTF | TGTGCCAGCAGCCTAAAGACAGGGGATGGCTACACCTTC | TRBJ1-2 | TRBD1 | . | TRBV7-9
CATSSPSGSSYYEQYF | TGTGCCACCAGCAGCCCTAGCGGGAGTAGCTACTACGAGCAGTACTTC | TRBJ2-7 | TRBD2 | . | TRBV15
CASSPRRDSRGQYF | TGTGCCAGCAGCCCAAGACGGGATTCTCGGGGGCAGTACTTC | TRBJ2-7 | . | . | TRBV9
CASTVGPQPGQFF | TGTGCCAGCACCGTGGGGCCCCAGCCGGGGCAGTTCTTC | TRBJ2-1 | . | . | TRBV6-1
CAWTSTNEKLFF | TGTGCCTGGACTTCTACTAATGAAAAACTGTTTTTT | TRBJ1-4 | . | . | TRBV30
CASSATGSSYEQYF | TGTGCCAGCAGCGCGACAGGGAGCTCCTACGAGCAGTACTTC | TRBJ2-7 | TRBD1 | . | TRBV7-2
CASSFGGQAYEQYF | TGTGCCAGCAGCTTCGGCGGACAGGCCTACGAGCAGTACTTC | TRBJ2-7 | TRBD1 | . | TRBV11-2
CASSEGLAGWETQYF | TGTGCCAGCAGTGAGGGACTAGCGGGATGGGAGACCCAGTACTTC | TRBJ2-5 | TRBD2 | . | TRBV6-1
CASSPLTPSGSEQFF | TGTGCCAGCTCACCACTGACACCTAGCGGGAGTGAGCAGTTCTTC | TRBJ2-1 | TRBD2 | . | TRBV18
CASSQSGGTDTQYF | TGTGCCAGCTCACAATCGGGGGGCACAGATACGCAGTATTTT | TRBJ2-3 | . | . | TRBV18
CASSYSLSSPGGYTF | TGTGCCAGCAGTTACTCTTTATCCTCCCCGGGTGGCTACACCTTC | TRBJ1-2 | . | . | TRBV6-5
CASSQQGFSGNTIYF | TGTGCCAGCAGCCAACAGGGTTTCTCTGGAAACACCATATATTTT | TRBJ1-3 | . | once | TRBV7-2
CASSPESSYEQYF | TGTGCCAGCAGCCCAGAAAGCTCCTACGAGCAGTACTTC | TRBJ2-7 | . | . | TRBV13
CASSETGFDGYTF | TGTGCCAGCAGCGAGACAGGGTTTGACGGCTACACCTTC | TRBJ1-2 | TRBD1 | . | TRBV7-9
CASSDTRGGTDTQYF | TGTGCCAGCAGTGACACTAGAGGCGGCACAGATACGCAGTATTTT | TRBJ2-3 | . | . | TRBV6-4
CASSQELAGGLNEQFF | TGCGCCAGCAGCCAAGAACTAGCGGGAGGCCTCAATGAGCAGTTCTTC | TRBJ2-1 | TRBD2 | . | TRBV4-1
CASSLFAGYNEQFF | TGTGCCAGCAGTTTATTTGCCGGTTACAATGAGCAGTTCTTC | TRBJ2-1 | . | . | TRBV28
CASSYTSERSYNEQFF | TGTGCCAGCAGTTACACTAGCGAACGCTCCTACAATGAGCAGTTCTTC | TRBJ2-1 | TRBD2 | . | TRBV6-6
CASSSVEAGDNEQFF | TGTGCCAGTAGCTCGGTTGAAGCGGGAGATAATGAGCAGTTCTTC | TRBJ2-1 | TRBD2 | once | TRBV19
CASSPFQGGSSYEQYF | TGTGCCAGCAGCCCATTTCAGGGAGGGAGTTCCTACGAGCAGTACTTC | TRBJ2-7 | TRBD2 | . | TRBV7-2
CASRTGVGNTIYF | TGTGCCAGCAGAACAGGGGTGGGAAACACCATATATTTT | TRBJ1-3 | TRBD1 | . | TRBV6-1
CASSLSSGRSNEQFF | TGTGCCAGCAGCTTGAGTAGCGGGAGGAGCAATGAGCAGTTCTTC | TRBJ2-1 | TRBD2 | . | TRBV7-9
CASIGKTGNTIYF | TGTGCCAGTATTGGCAAGACTGGAAACACCATATATTTT | TRBJ1-3 | . | . | TRBV19
CASSLEWPGEYF | TGTGCCAGCAGCTTAGAATGGCCAGGGGAGTACTTC | TRBJ2-5 | . | . | TRBV7-9
CASSPAQGQPYEQYF | TGTGCCAGCAGCCCTGCCCAGGGACAGCCCTACGAGCAGTACTTC | TRBJ2-7 | TRBD1 | . | TRBV9
CASSSRPGEEKLFF | TGCGCCAGCAGCTCTAGGCCAGGGGAGGAAAAACTGTTTTTT | TRBJ1-4 | . | once | TRBV5-1
CASSLVGLVGKETQYF | TGTGCCAGCAGCTTAGTGGGACTAGTGGGAAAAGAGACCCAGTACTTC | TRBJ2-5 | TRBD2 | . | TRBV7-2
CASSFVLDALANSDTQYF | TGTGCCAGCAGCTTCGTACTCGACGCTCTAGCGAACTCAGATACGCAGTATTTT | TRBJ2-3 | . | . | TRBV7-9
CASSRGQGLGAQYF | TGTGCCAGTAGTAGGGGACAGGGCCTCGGTGCGCAGTATTTT | TRBJ2-3 | TRBD1 | . | TRBV19
CASSLNGRASNEQFF | TGTGCCAGCAGCTTAAATGGGCGAGCTTCCAATGAGCAGTTCTTC | TRBJ2-1 | . | once | TRBV7-2
CASSLLSGSRVNEQFF | TGTGCCAGCAGTTTATTGAGCGGGAGCCGTGTTAATGAGCAGTTCTTC | TRBJ2-1 | TRBD2 | . | TRBV28
CASSRRGGGYDNEQFF | TGTGCCAGCAGCCGACGTGGAGGGGGCTATGACAATGAGCAGTTCTTC | TRBJ2-1 | . | . | TRBV7-3
CASRLAGVTGELFF | TGTGCCAGCAGACTAGCGGGAGTCACCGGGGAGCTGTTTTTT | TRBJ2-2 | TRBD2 | . | TRBV28
CASSLIEGAGGYTF | TGTGCCAGCAGCTTAATCGAGGGGGCAGGGGGCTACACCTTC | TRBJ1-2 | TRBD1 | . | TRBV5-4
CASSPQAGGNTIYF | TGTGCCAGTAGTCCCCAGGCAGGGGGAAACACCATATATTTT | TRBJ1-3 | . | . | TRBV19
CASVRSGRPYNEQFF | TGTGCCAGCGTTCGTAGCGGGAGGCCCTACAATGAGCAGTTCTTC | TRBJ2-1 | TRBD2 | . | TRBV28
CASSFRAGGTDTQYF | TGTGCCAGCAGCTTTCGGGCAGGGGGCACAGATACGCAGTATTTT | TRBJ2-3 | . | . | TRBV7-2
CASSFWGRAYEQYF | TGTGCCAGCAGCTTTTGGGGGAGGGCATACGAGCAGTACTTC | TRBJ2-7 | TRBD2 | . | TRBV7-2
CASRGTGSEQYF | TGTGCCAGCAGGGGGACAGGGTCCGAGCAGTACTTC | TRBJ2-7 | TRBD1 | . | TRBV2